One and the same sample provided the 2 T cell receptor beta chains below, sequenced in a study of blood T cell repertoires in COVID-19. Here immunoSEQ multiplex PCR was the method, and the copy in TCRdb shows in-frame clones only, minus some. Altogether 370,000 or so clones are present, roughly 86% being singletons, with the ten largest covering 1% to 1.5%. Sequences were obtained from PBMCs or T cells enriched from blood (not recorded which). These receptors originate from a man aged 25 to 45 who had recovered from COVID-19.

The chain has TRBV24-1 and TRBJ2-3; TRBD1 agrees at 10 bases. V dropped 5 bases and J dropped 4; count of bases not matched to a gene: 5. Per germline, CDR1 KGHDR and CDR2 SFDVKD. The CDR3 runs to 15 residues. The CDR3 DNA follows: TGTGCCACCAGTGGAGGGACAGGGGTAGCAGATACGCAGTATTTT. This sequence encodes CATSGGTGVADTQYF.

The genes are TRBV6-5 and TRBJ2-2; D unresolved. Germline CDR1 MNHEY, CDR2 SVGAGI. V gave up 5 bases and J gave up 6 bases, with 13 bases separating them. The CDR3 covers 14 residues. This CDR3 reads CASSTPGIAGELFF. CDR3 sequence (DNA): TGTGCCAGCAGTACCCCAGGTATCGCCGGGGAGCTGTTTTTT.